This T cell receptor beta chain was documented in a study of blood T cell repertoires in COVID-19. Background on the study: COVID-19 samples from acute and convalescent phases originated in the United States, Italy and Spain. Nucleic acid was either cDNA or gDNA, and it came from T cells, B-cell-depleted T cells, or PBMCs.

Per the original methods: Reference gene primers were amplified, and this amplification served to estimate nucleated cell counts. Method: immunoSEQ multiplex PCR; TCRdb's copy keeps in-frame clones and lacks some. V and J calls and clone size are copied from that table; D and trimming were computed from the DNA. This sample yields around 98,000 clones, of which around 75% are seen a single time; roughly 25% belongs to the top ten. Germline-derived CDR1 and CDR2 are LGHDT and YNNKEL (reference sequence). The CDR3 sequence is 12 residues long. Unmatched junction bases numbered 3, after V lost 4 bases and J lost 6 bases.

This receptor was taken from a man aged 65 to 79 with acute or convalescent COVID-19. The V and J genes are TRBV3-1 (or the pseudogene TRBV3-2) and TRBJ2-7; the match to TRBD1 covers 7 bases. The sample consisted of peripheral blood. The CDR3 sequence: CASSLQGSEQYF. CDR3 DNA: TGTGCCAGCAGCCTACAGGGGAGCGAGCAGTACTTC.